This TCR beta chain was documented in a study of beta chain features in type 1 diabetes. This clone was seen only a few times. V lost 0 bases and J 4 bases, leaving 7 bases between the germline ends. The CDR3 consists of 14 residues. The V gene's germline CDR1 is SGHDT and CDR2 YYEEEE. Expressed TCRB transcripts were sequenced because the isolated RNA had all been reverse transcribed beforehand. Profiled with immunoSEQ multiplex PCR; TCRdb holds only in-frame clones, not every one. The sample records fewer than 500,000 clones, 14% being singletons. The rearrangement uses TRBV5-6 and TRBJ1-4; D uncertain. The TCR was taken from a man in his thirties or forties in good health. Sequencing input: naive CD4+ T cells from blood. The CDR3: CASSLAGFNEKLFF. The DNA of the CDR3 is TGTGCCAGCAGCTTGGCAGGCTTTAATGAAAAACTGTTTTTT.